These 20 T cell receptor beta chains came from one sample sequenced in a study of beta chain features in type 1 diabetes. Every bit of the isolated RNA underwent reverse transcription, so sequencing read expressed TCRB transcripts. The table came from immunoSEQ multiplex PCR; TCRdb's copy has only in-frame clones and leaves some out. The sample carries a few hundred thousand clones, around 15% recorded once. The sample consisted of naive CD4+ T cells from blood. These receptors all come from a woman aged 18-30 years in good health.

The rearrangement joins TRBV18 to TRBJ2-5; TRBD1 matches at 8 bases. CDR1 is KGHSH, CDR2 LQKENI, per germline. V was clipped by 6 bases and J by 1 base; unmatched bases: 7. This CDR3 spans 15 amino acids. CDR3 nucleotides: TGTGCCAGCTCGCTTGGAACAGGGGGCCAAGAGACCCAGTACTTC. As protein: CASSLGTGGQETQYF.

Only a few counts were recorded for this clone. The CDR3, as DNA: TGTGCCAGCAGCGCCTGGCTAGCGGGAGGTATAGAGACCCAGTACTTC. Its translation: CASSAWLAGGIETQYF. The rearrangement links TRBV5-4 to TRBJ2-5; the match to TRBD2 covers 11 bases. Trimming removed 4 bases from V and 4 bases from J; junction bases left unmatched: 9. Germline V gene lookup returns CDR1 SGHNT and CDR2 YYREEE (reference sequence). The length of the CDR3 is 16 residues.

This chain joins TRBV11-2 and TRBJ2-2; D possibly corresponds to TRBD2 (5 bases). The CDR3 contains 17 residues. The V and J ends lost 4 bases and 0 bases respectively, with 15 bases between them. The V gene's germline CDR1 is SGHAT and CDR2 FQNNGV. Here the CDR3 DNA reads TGTGCCAGCAGCTACCCTGTTCGGGGTGCGAACACCGGGGAGCTGTTTTTT. Protein sequence: CASSYPVRGANTGELFF.

The V and J genes are TRBV28 and TRBJ2-7; D may be TRBD1 (5 bases). The CDR3 extends over 16 amino acids. Germline V gives CDR1 MDHEN, CDR2 SYDVKM. V lost 2 bases, J lost 3 bases, and 17 bases lay in between. CDR3 in amino acids: CASSLRAGLKLYEQYF. CDR3 in DNA: TGTGCCAGCAGTTTACGAGCAGGGCTCAAACTCTACGAGCAGTACTTC.

This rearrangement joins TRBV7-9 to TRBJ2-5; D gene uncertain. The CDR3 covers 13 residues. V dropped 2 bases and J dropped 0 bases, with 4 bases sitting between them. CDR1 is SEHNR and CDR2 is FQNEAQ in the germline V gene (reference sequence). The CDR3 DNA follows: TGTGCCAGCAGCTTACCTGACCAAGAGACCCAGTACTTC. It is translated as CASSLPDQETQYF.

There are a few counts of this clone. The chain carries TRBV7-8 and TRBJ2-5; 14 bases align to TRBD2. This CDR3 has 15 amino acids. Germline CDR1 is SGHVS and CDR2 is FQNEAQ. V dropped 5 bases and J dropped 5; count of bases not matched to a gene: 4. CDR3 coding DNA: TGTGCCAGCAGCCGGACTAGCGGGAGGTTTGAGACCCAGTACTTC. Translated: CASSRTSGRFETQYF.

V gene TRBV15 combines with J gene TRBJ1-2; D is undetermined. This CDR3 contains 17 residues. Trimming pared 1 base from V and 0 bases from J, leaving 15 bases between. Germline V gene data show CDR1 as LNHNV and CDR2 as YYDKDF (reference sequence). CDR3 bases: TGTGCCACCAGCAGAGGGCAAGGACTTGAAGCTAACTATGGCTACACCTTC. This gives the protein CATSRGQGLEANYGYTF.

This clone turned up a few times. The rearrangement joins TRBV7-9 to TRBJ1-1; weak D call: TRBD1 (5 bases). The length of the CDR3 is 14 residues. Trimming took 2 bases from V and 4 from J, leaving 11 bases between them. The V gene's germline CDR1 is SEHNR and CDR2 FQNEAQ (reference sequence). In nucleotides, the CDR3 is TGTGCCAGCAGCTTATCAGGGCTGAGCACTGAAGCTTTCTTT. Translation: CASSLSGLSTEAFF. Complete variable domain (other parts from reference TRBV7-9 and TRBJ1-1): DTGVSQNPRHKITKRGQNVTFRCDPISEHNRLYWYRQTLGQGPEFLTYFQNEAQLEKSRLLSDRFSAERPKGSFSTLEIQRTEQGDSAMYLCASSLSGLSTEAFFGQGTRLTVV.

This clone turned up a few times. The chain carries TRBV9 and TRBJ2-1; TRBD1 matches 7 bases. Trimming removed 3 bases from V and 4 bases from J; junction bases left unmatched: 4. The CDR3 consists of 14 residues. Germline V gene lookup returns CDR1 SGDLS and CDR2 YYNGEE. The CDR3 nucleotides are TGTGCCAGCAGCGAGGGACAGAGATACAATGAGCAGTTCTTC. Residues: CASSEGQRYNEQFF.

The genes are TRBV5-1 and TRBJ2-1, with 8 bases aligning to TRBD2. The germline V gene has CDR1 SGHRS and CDR2 YFSETQ. This CDR3 region has 17 residues. J was trimmed by 7 bases and V by 0 bases; bases with no gene match: 12. As DNA, the CDR3 is TGCGCCAGCAGCTTGGGACAAGTCGGGAGGGTGAAAAATGAGCAGTTCTTC. The encoded protein is CASSLGQVGRVKNEQFF.

This clone was detected a few times. The chain links TRBV30 to TRBJ2-7, with D tentatively TRBD1 (5 bases). The V gene's germline CDR1 is GTSNPN and CDR2 SVGIG (reference sequence). V lost 0 bases to trimming and J lost 7 bases, with 13 bases between them. The CDR3 spans 13 residues. The CDR3 DNA sequence: TGTGCCTGGAGTGTACGGGCAGGGCTGGAGCAGTACTTC. Its protein product is CAWSVRAGLEQYF.

The V gene is TRBV28, the J gene TRBJ2-1, with TRBD2 matching 7 bases. After removal of 5 bases from V and 9 bases from J, the junction contained 7 bases not matched to a gene. Germline CDR1 is MDHEN and CDR2 is SYDVKM. The CDR3 totals 13 residues. Written as DNA, the CDR3 is TGTGCCAGCAGTGGGGGGGGGACTACTGAGCAGTTCTTC. It codes for CASSGGGTTEQFF.

J is TRBJ2-1 and V is TRBV30, with D maybe TRBD2 (5 bases). The CDR3 extends over 15 amino acids. V shed 0 bases and J shed 5 bases, with 14 bases lying between them. Germline V lookup: CDR1 GTSNPN, CDR2 SVGIG (reference sequence). The CDR3 DNA follows: TGTGCCTGGAGTGTAGTAAGCGGCTTTAACAATGAGCAGTTCTTC. This gives the protein CAWSVVSGFNNEQFF.

The chain couples TRBV28 to TRBJ2-1, with TRBD2 matching over 12 bases. Germline V CDR1 and CDR2: MDHEN, SYDVKM. The length of the CDR3 is 16 residues. V shed 4 bases, J shed 8 bases, and the junction held 9 bases outside the gene matches. The CDR3 DNA reads as TGTGCCAGCAGTTCCCGGCTAGCGGGAGGGATTGATGAGCAGTTCTTC. As protein: CASSSRLAGGIDEQFF.

This clone came up a few times. The V and J genes are TRBV5-6 and TRBJ1-1; D call uncertain. CDR3 length: 16 amino acids. The germline V gene has CDR1 SGHDT and CDR2 YYEEEE. Between the trimmed V and J ends, which lost 4 bases and 0 bases, there was a span of 16 bases. This CDR3 reads CASSAYWGEMNTEAFF. CDR3 nucleotides: TGTGCCAGCAGCGCCTACTGGGGAGAGATGAACACTGAAGCTTTCTTT.

This sequence joins TRBV29-1 and TRBJ1-1; possible D gene TRBD1, 6 bases. Germline values: CDR1 SQVTM, CDR2 ANQGSEA. The V and J ends lost 6 bases and 3 bases respectively, with 17 bases between them. CDR3 length: 14 amino acids. The CDR3 protein is CSVRGGALDTEAFF. CDR3 in DNA: TGCAGCGTGAGGGGGGGCGCGTTGGACACTGAAGCTTTCTTT.

This chain's CDR3 is CASSSLAGGEQYF. The CDR3 bases are TGTGCCAGCAGTTCACTAGCGGGAGGCGAGCAGTACTTC. The chain combines TRBV6-5 with TRBJ2-7, with 12 bases identical to TRBD2. With 4 bases clipped from V and 6 bases from J, the junction kept 1 base outside the gene matches. The CDR3 loop spans 13 amino acids. From germline, CDR1 is MNHEY and CDR2 SVGAGI.

The chain joins TRBV2 to TRBJ2-3; D might be TRBD2 (5 bases). This CDR3 is built from 14 residues. Germline CDR1 is SNHLY and CDR2 is FYNNEI. Trimming stripped 4 bases from V and 6 bases from J, with 14 bases between. The DNA for the CDR3 is TGTGCCAGCAGTGGTAGAGGGAGACCCGATACGCAGTATTTT. The encoded protein is CASSGRGRPDTQYF.

This clone has just a few counts. The CDR3 nucleotides are TGTGCCTGGAGAAGCTCGGGGAGCACCATATATTTT. Translating it yields CAWRSSGSTIYF. V gene TRBV30 combines with J gene TRBJ1-3; no clear D. The CDR3 has 12 amino acids. Germline values: CDR1 GTSNPN, CDR2 SVGIG (reference sequence). Trimming took off 3 bases at V and 9 bases at J, with 12 bases between the two ends.

J is TRBJ2-3 and V is TRBV5-1; tentative D call: TRBD2 (6 bases). The CDR3 loop spans 16 amino acids. The V gene's germline CDR1 is SGHRS and CDR2 YFSETQ. V was pared by 1 base and J by 4 bases, with 16 bases between. CDR3 DNA sequence: TGCGCCAGCAGCTTGTTAGGCAGTGGGACTCCAGATACGCAGTATTTT. Translating it yields CASSLLGSGTPDTQYF.